This T cell receptor (beta chain) was identified during a study of blood T cells in healthy people across ages. Study conclusions and caveats: From one million sequenced T cells, diversity estimates were lower bounds.

Germline V CDR1 and CDR2: SGHTA, FQGNSA. V lost 7 bases and J lost 3; bases outside the gene matches: 11. This CDR3 has 16 residues. Using a J-beta primer mix together with a sample-barcoded 5' primer, a second PCR was run for roughly 6 to 12 cycles. TCRdb recomputed calls from the 5' RACE reads with MiXCR, one row per CDR3 protein. The table lists fewer than 650,000 distinct CDR3 sequences, around 27% of them singletons. The table lists this clonotype with a few counts. What it binds is unknown. The sample was also linked to a second study, of T cells of mothers and their children.

The chain joins TRBV7-2 to TRBJ2-1; 8 bases are a match to TRBD2. The origin of this receptor is a boy aged 2 to 10 in good health. The sample consisted of blood. The CDR3 nucleotides read TGTGCCAGCACCCCCGCAGGACTAGCCCTCTACAATGAGCAGTTCTTC. Amino acid sequence: CASTPAGLALYNEQFF.